Below are 9 T cell receptor beta chains sequenced from a single sample in a study of Graves' ophthalmopathy and Graves' hyperthyroidism. The sequenced template was RNA, covering the TCR beta CDR3 region. After a first-round RT-PCR with HTBI primers, a second-round multiplex PCR was run. TCRdb re-called the multiplex PCR reads through MiXCR, storing one row per CDR3 protein. The repertoire consists of a few hundred thousand distinct CDR3 sequences, with about a sixth occurring once and the leading ten covering 2.4%. Input material: peripheral blood. Receptors originate from an adult woman with stable Graves' hyperthyroidism.

This clonotype was counted at least ten times. J is TRBJ1-1 and V is TRBV29-1, with 9 positions matching TRBD1. CDR3 length equals 13 residues. V lost 1 base, J lost 6 bases, and 3 bases stayed unmatched. Germline-derived CDR1 and CDR2 are SQVTM and ANQGSEA. The CDR3 loop reads CSVEGTGEAEAFF. The CDR3 DNA sequence: TGCAGCGTTGAAGGGACAGGGGAAGCTGAAGCTTTCTTT.

This clonotype has ten or more counts. This chain joins TRBV6-2 or TRBV6-3 and TRBJ1-5; TRBD1 aligns across 7 bases. This CDR3 contains 15 residues. J was trimmed by 8 bases and V by 0 bases; bases with no gene match: 7. Per germline, CDR1 MNHEY and CDR2 SVGEGT. DNA of the CDR3: TGTGCCAGCAGTTACTCTGAGGGGGCAGCCGAGCCCCAGCATTTT. Its protein is CASSYSEGAAEPQHF.

This clonotype has at least ten counts. V is TRBV20-1 and J is TRBJ1-6; 7 bases align to TRBD1. The CDR3 loop spans 18 amino acids. V dropped 0 bases and J dropped 4; count of bases not matched to a gene: 12. CDR1 is DFQATT and CDR2 is SNEGSKA in the germline V gene (reference sequence). The CDR3, as DNA: TGCAGTGCTAGAGATTTGGACAGGCACAAGGGGTATAATTCACCCCTCCACTTT. It specifies CSARDLDRHKGYNSPLHF.

This clonotype has just one count. This chain joins TRBV11-2 and TRBJ2-7; 11 positions match TRBD2. The CDR3 sequence is 18 residues long. Germline-derived CDR1 and CDR2 are SGHAT and FQNNGV. V shed 1 base and J 0 bases; nucleotides not matched to a gene: 8. CDR3 nucleotide sequence: TGTGCCAGCAGCTTAGTGGCTAGCGGGAGGACTACCTCCTACGAGCAGTACTTC. This gives the protein CASSLVASGRTTSYEQYF.

This clonotype turned up a few times. Possible read error: a much larger clone is one base away. This rearrangement joins TRBV12-3 or TRBV12-4 to TRBJ2-2; D is possibly TRBD2 (5 bases). CDR3 length: 13 amino acids. CDR3 sequence reads: CASSFGGTGELCF. The CDR3, as DNA: TGTGCCAGCAGTTTTGGCGGTACCGGGGAGCTGTGTTTT.

This clonotype was seen more than once but under ten times. This chain joins TRBV29-1 and TRBJ2-5, with 7 bases matching TRBD2. The CDR3 totals 12 residues. The germline V gene has CDR1 SQVTM and CDR2 ANQGSEA. V lost 4 bases to trimming and J lost 7 bases; unmatched junction nucleotides: 6. CDR3 sequence reads: CSVAGWGGTQYF. The CDR3, as DNA: TGCAGCGTTGCAGGGTGGGGGGGGACCCAGTACTTC.

At least ten counts were recorded for this clonotype. The V gene is TRBV24-1, the J gene TRBJ2-5; no clear D. CDR3 size: 14 residues. Germline CDR1 KGHDR, CDR2 SFDVKD. Trimming left V 3 bases short and J 2 bases short, with 9 bases between. CDR3 nucleotides: TGTGCCACCAGTGATAATACAGTTCAAGAGACCCAGTACTTC. Its translation: CATSDNTVQETQYF.

Many counts were recorded for this clonotype. The chain is built from TRBV11-2 and TRBJ1-1; D is perhaps TRBD1 (6 bases). Germline CDR1 SGHAT, CDR2 FQNNGV. This CDR3 comprises 14 residues. Trimming shortened V by 1 base and J by 6 bases, and 12 bases separated the two germline ends. Here the CDR3 reads CASSLGFAGAEAFF. CDR3 coding DNA: TGTGCCAGCAGCTTAGGGTTCGCAGGGGCTGAAGCTTTCTTT.

CDR3 sequence reads: CASSRLGQQETQYF. CDR3 DNA: TGTGCCAGCAGCCGCTTGGGACAACAAGAGACCCAGTACTTC. This sequence joins TRBV7-2 and TRBJ2-5; D is perhaps TRBD1 (6 bases). V lost 5 bases and J 2 bases, leaving 12 bases between the germline ends. CDR1 is SGHTA, CDR2 FQGNSA, per germline. The CDR3 contains 14 residues. The full variable domain, with the rest looked up from reference TRBV7-2 and TRBJ2-5, is GAGVSQSPSNKVTEKGKDVELRCDPISGHTALYWYRQSLGQGLEFLIYFQGNSAPDKSGLPSDRFSAERTGGSVSTLTIQRTQQEDSAVYLCASSRLGQQETQYFGPGTRLLVL.